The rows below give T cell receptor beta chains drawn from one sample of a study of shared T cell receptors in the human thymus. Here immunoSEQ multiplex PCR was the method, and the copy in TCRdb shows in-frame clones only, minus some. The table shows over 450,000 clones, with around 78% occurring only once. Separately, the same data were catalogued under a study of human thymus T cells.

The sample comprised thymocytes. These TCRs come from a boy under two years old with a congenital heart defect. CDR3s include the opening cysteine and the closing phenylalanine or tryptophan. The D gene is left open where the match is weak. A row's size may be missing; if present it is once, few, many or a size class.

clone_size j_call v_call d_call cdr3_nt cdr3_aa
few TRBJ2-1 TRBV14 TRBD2 TGTGCCAGCAGCCCCCGGACTAGCGGTCCCTACAATGAGCAGTTCTTC CASSPRTSGPYNEQFF
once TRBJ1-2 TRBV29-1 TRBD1 TGCAGCGTTGAGGGGACAGGGCCTGGCTACACCTTC CSVEGTGPGYTF
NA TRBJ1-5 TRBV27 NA TGTGCCAGCAGTCCCCACGGGGGTCAGCCCCAGCATTTT CASSPHGGQPQHF
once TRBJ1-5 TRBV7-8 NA TGTGCCAGCAGCTTACCCCGGGGGGGCAATAGCAATCAGCCCCAGCATTTT CASSLPRGGNSNQPQHF
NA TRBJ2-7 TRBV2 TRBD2 TGTGCCAGCAGTACAAATAAAGGGGGACTAGACTACGAGCAGTACTTC CASSTNKGGLDYEQYF
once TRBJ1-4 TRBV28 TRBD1 TGTGCCAGCAGGCCCGGACAGGGTGCTAATGAAAAACTGTTTTTT CASRPGQGANEKLFF
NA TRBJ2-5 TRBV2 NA TGTGCCAGCAGTGAATGGGCTAGGGGGCAAGAGACCCAGTACTTC CASSEWARGQETQYF
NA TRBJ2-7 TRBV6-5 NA TGTGCCAGCAGTTACTCGGGGCAGGGAAGATCCTACGAGCAGTACTTC CASSYSGQGRSYEQYF
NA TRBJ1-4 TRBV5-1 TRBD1 TGCGCCAGCAGCTTGGGGCTGACAGGGGTAACTAATGAAAAACTGTTTTTT CASSLGLTGVTNEKLFF
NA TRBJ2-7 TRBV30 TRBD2 TGTGCCTGGAGTGCGCTGCAGCGGGAGTGGTTAAGCTCCTACGAGCAGTACTTC CAWSALQREWLSSYEQYF
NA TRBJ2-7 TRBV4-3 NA TGCGCCAGCAGCCAAGGCTGGACATCAGGGCCGCGGGAGCAGTACTTC CASSQGWTSGPREQYF
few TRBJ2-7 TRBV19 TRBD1 TGTGCCAGTAGTCAAGCTGGGACAGGGCGCGGGTACGAGCAGTACTTC CASSQAGTGRGYEQYF
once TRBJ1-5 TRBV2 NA TGTGCCAGCAGCACCCCCCTAGGAGGGAAGCCCCAGCATTTT CASSTPLGGKPQHF
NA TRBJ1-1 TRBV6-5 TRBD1 TGTGCCAGCAGTCCGGGGACAGCGAACACTGAAGCTTTCTTT CASSPGTANTEAFF
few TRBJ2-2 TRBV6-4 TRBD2 TGTGCCAGCAGTGACAAATGGACTAGCGGGAACACCGGGGAGCTGTTTTTT CASSDKWTSGNTGELFF
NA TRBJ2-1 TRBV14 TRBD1 TGTGCCAGCAGCCAAGGCGCAGGACAGGGTTCCAATGAGCAGTTCTTC CASSQGAGQGSNEQFF
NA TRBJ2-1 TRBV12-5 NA TGTGCTAGTGGGTCCGCCCGGGGGGACAAAACCAATGAGCAGTTCTTC CASGSARGDKTNEQFF
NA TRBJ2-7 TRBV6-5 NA TGTGCCAGCAGTTACCGGACAGCCTGGGGCGAGCAGTACTTC CASSYRTAWGEQYF
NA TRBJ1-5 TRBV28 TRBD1 TGTGCCAGCAATACGGGACAGGGGCTCCAGCCCCAGCATTTT CASNTGQGLQPQHF
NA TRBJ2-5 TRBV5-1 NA TGCGCCAGCAGCTTGGTCTCGCCCAGGGGTCAAGAGACCCAGTACTTC CASSLVSPRGQETQYF
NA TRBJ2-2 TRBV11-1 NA TGTGCCAGCAGCTTAGACGGGAAGCTGAACACCGGGGAGCTGTTTTTT CASSLDGKLNTGELFF
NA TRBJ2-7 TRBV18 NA TGTGCCAGCTCACCATCCCGGGAAAGGAAAGGAACCCACGAGCAGTACTTC CASSPSRERKGTHEQYF
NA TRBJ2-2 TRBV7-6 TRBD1 TGTGCCAGCAGCCCCCCCCCTTTCGGCGGGACAGGGAACGAGAACGGGGAGCTGTTTTTT CASSPPPFGGTGNENGELFF
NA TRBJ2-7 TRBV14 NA TGTGCCAGCAGCCAGGGGGGCTACGAGCAGTACTTC CASSQGGYEQYF
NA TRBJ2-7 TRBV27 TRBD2 TGTGCCAGCAGTTCCCACCCGACTAGCGCCTACTACGAGCAGTACTTC CASSSHPTSAYYEQYF
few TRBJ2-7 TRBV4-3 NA TGCGCCAGCAGCCAAGATTTCGGGACATCCGAGCAGTACTTC CASSQDFGTSEQYF
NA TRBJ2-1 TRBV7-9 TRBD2 TGTGCCAGCAGCTACAGAGCAGCGGGAGAGGGAGTCAATGAGCAGTTCTTC CASSYRAAGEGVNEQFF
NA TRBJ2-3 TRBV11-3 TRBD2 TGTGCCAGCAGCTATGCTAGCGGGATTGCGGATACGCAGTATTTT CASSYASGIADTQYF
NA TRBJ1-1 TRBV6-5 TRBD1 TGTGCCAGCAGTTCCCGGGACAGGGGGGGCACTGAAGCTTTCTTT CASSSRDRGGTEAFF
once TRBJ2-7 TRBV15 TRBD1 TGTGCCACCAGCGGCCTCGGGACAGGGGCCTACGAGCAGTACTTC CATSGLGTGAYEQYF
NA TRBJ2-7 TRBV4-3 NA TGCGCCTGCCTCCAGGACGGGAGCTCCTACGAGCAGTACTTC CACLQDGSSYEQYF
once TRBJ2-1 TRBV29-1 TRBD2 TGCAGCGACAAGCGGGAGGGCCTTCTCAATGAGCAGTTCTTC CSDKREGLLNEQFF
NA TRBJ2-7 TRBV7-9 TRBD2 TGTGCCAGCAGCTTGGCTAGCGGGAACTACGAGCAGTACTTC CASSLASGNYEQYF
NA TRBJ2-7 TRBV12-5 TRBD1 TGTGCTAGTGGTTTGGTAATGGGACAGGGGGACGGCGAGCAGTACTTC CASGLVMGQGDGEQYF
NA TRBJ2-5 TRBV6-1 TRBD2 TGTGCCAGCAGTGAAGCTGGGAGGGGCCACCAAGAGACCCAGTACTTC CASSEAGRGHQETQYF
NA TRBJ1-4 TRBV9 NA TGTGCCAGCAGCGTAGGTGGGCAGGGGTCGGGAGAAAAACTGTTTTTT CASSVGGQGSGEKLFF
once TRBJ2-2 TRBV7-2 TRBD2 TGTGCCAGCAGCTTAGAGGCGGGAGTGAGCACCGGGGAGCTGTTTTTT CASSLEAGVSTGELFF
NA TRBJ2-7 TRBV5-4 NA TGTGCCAGCAGCTCGACATACAGGGCCCCAACGGGGGAGCAGTACTTC CASSSTYRAPTGEQYF
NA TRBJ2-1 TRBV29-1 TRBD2 TGCAGCCCAATCGGGACTAGAACTTACAATGAGCAGTTCTTC CSPIGTRTYNEQFF
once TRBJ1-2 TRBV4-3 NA TGCGCCAGCAGCCAAGAAATGGGGCATGGCTACACCTTC CASSQEMGHGYTF
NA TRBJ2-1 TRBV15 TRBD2 TGTGCCATCCTGTTGAAGCGGGAGGGACGGACCCCCTACAATGAGCAGTTCTTC CAILLKREGRTPYNEQFF
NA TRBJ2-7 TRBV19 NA TGTGCCGTCCTATCTGGAGGGGCGGGGCGGGGGCGATACGAGCAGTACTTC CAVLSGGAGRGRYEQYF
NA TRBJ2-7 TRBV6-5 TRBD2 TGTGCCAGCACGGGACTAGCGGGAGGGGCCTACGAGCAGTACTTC CASTGLAGGAYEQYF